These 30 T cell receptor beta chains were sequenced from one sample in a study of identical twins (dated by TCRdb to 2015 to 2016). Receptor amplification or capture employed 5' RACE. Sequencing was performed on an Illumina HiSeq 2000. Starting from the raw public reads, TCRdb applied fastp trimming at Q25, assembled clones with MiXCR and retained in-frame beta chains. When rows share a CDR3 protein, they turn into one entry using the most common DNA and genes. A total of a few hundred thousand distinct CDR3 sequences appear in this sample, about 18% of them only once. The top ten clonotypes cover more than 10% of the sample. Source material: naive T cells sorted from blood. In light of the paper, this sample's cell subset or site label describes: cells isolated with a human naive T-cell isolation kit. The receptors were sampled from a man in his fifties in good health.

This clonotype was recorded many times. V and J are TRBV4-2 and TRBJ2-1; D gene ambiguous. Germline V CDR1 and CDR2: LGHNA, YNFKEQ. The CDR3 length is 17 residues. V was pared by 0 bases and J by 0 bases, with 12 bases between. CDR3 in DNA: TGTGCCAGCAGCCAAGATCTCTTGGCGAGCTCCTACAATGAGCAGTTCTTC. Its translation is CASSQDLLASSYNEQFF.

This clonotype was observed a handful of times. The gene calls are TRBV10-3 and TRBJ1-5; TRBD1 matches at 7 bases. The CDR3 contains 13 residues. The junction had 4 bases not matched to a gene; V was cut back by 6 bases and J by 5 bases. Germline lookup yields CDR1 ENHRY and CDR2 SYGVKD. In nucleotides, the CDR3 is TGTGCCATCAGAGACAGGGAAGATCAGCCCCAGCATTTT. Its translation: CAIRDREDQPQHF.

The chain joins TRBV5-6 to TRBJ2-7; possible D gene TRBD1, 5 bases. CDR3 length: 14 amino acids. Germline V gene sequence: CDR1 SGHDT, CDR2 YYEEEE. The V end was cut by 6 bases, the J end by 3 bases, with 16 bases between. The CDR3 region has the DNA TGTGCCAGCACGATCCTGAACAGGAACTACGAGCAGTACTTC. It specifies CASTILNRNYEQYF.

The rearrangement links TRBV7-9 to TRBJ1-2; D call uncertain. V dropped 5 bases and J dropped 4 bases, with 20 bases sitting between them. CDR1 and CDR2 from the germline V gene are SEHNR and FQNEAQ (reference sequence). This CDR3 has 16 residues. The CDR3 loop is CASSLTLGGLRYGYTF. The CDR3 DNA reads TGTGCCAGCAGCCTAACTTTGGGAGGGCTCCGCTATGGCTACACCTTC.

A few counts support this clonotype. This chain uses TRBV12-3 or TRBV12-4 with TRBJ2-3, with 13 positions matching TRBD2. CDR3 length: 15 residues. The ends lost 3 bases at V and 5 bases at J; junction bases unmatched: 2. The CDR3 reads CASSFGLAGVDTQYF. The CDR3 DNA sequence: TGTGCCAGCAGTTTCGGACTAGCGGGGGTAGATACGCAGTATTTT.

This clonotype occurred a few times. DNA of the CDR3: TGTGCCAGCAGTTCCAGGGGGCTCTCCCCCATGACCTTC. As protein: CASSSRGLSPMTF. The chain carries TRBV28 and TRBJ1-2, with 8 bases fitting TRBD1. The length of the CDR3 is 13 residues. V dropped 4 bases and J dropped 14; count of bases not matched to a gene: 12. Germline V gene lookup returns CDR1 MDHEN and CDR2 SYDVKM.

This clonotype was seen more than once but under ten times. The CDR3 region has the DNA TGTGCCATCGGAACAGGTCCGGAGACCCAGTACTTC. Protein: CAIGTGPETQYF. V usage is TRBV10-3 and J usage is TRBJ2-5; weak D call: TRBD1 (5 bases). The CDR3 runs 12 residues. Germline CDR1 ENHRY, CDR2 SYGVKD. Trimming removed 8 bases from V and 5 bases from J, with 12 bases in between.

Many counts were recorded for this clonotype. The gene calls are TRBV11-2 and TRBJ2-3; 7 bases line up with TRBD1. CDR1 and CDR2 (germline): SGHAT, FQNNGV. The V and J ends lost 3 bases and 0 bases, in that order; junction bases with no gene match: 9. The CDR3 is 17 amino acids. CDR3 in DNA: TGTGCCAGCAGCTTCTGGGACAGATTTGATAGCACAGATACGCAGTATTTT. It specifies CASSFWDRFDSTDTQYF.

There are a few counts of this clonotype. The chain recombines TRBV10-3 with TRBJ2-1; possible D gene TRBD2, 5 bases. This CDR3 spans 17 amino acids. The germline V and J ends were trimmed by 2 bases and 9 bases, with 23 bases remaining between them. In germline, CDR1 is ENHRY, CDR2 SYGVKD. This CDR3 is CAISENKGLGPSGEQFF. CDR3 DNA: TGTGCCATCAGTGAGAATAAAGGACTTGGGCCGTCTGGTGAGCAGTTCTTC.

This clonotype was found a few times. The chain is built from TRBV6-5 and TRBJ2-3, with D possibly being TRBD1 (5 bases). V lost 0 bases and J lost 4, with 5 bases in between. This CDR3 is built from 13 residues. Germline CDR1 reads MNHEY; CDR2 reads SVGAGI. The CDR3 protein is CASSYSGADTQYF. CDR3 sequence (DNA): TGTGCCAGCAGTTACTCAGGGGCAGATACGCAGTATTTT.

J is TRBJ2-1 and V is TRBV24-1; TRBD2 aligns across 7 bases. The ends lost 2 bases at V and 0 bases at J; junction bases unmatched: 9. CDR1 and CDR2 from the germline V gene are KGHDR and SFDVKD. CDR3 size: 18 residues. The CDR3 sequence: CATSDSLTSRSSYNEQFF. The CDR3 DNA reads TGTGCCACCAGTGATTCCCTGACTAGCCGGAGCTCCTACAATGAGCAGTTCTTC.

This clonotype was recorded a few times. The V call is TRBV4-3, the J call TRBJ2-5; possibly TRBD2 for D (5 bases). The CDR3 extends over 15 amino acids. Germline V gives CDR1 LGHNA, CDR2 YSLEER. The V end lost 5 bases, the J end lost 2 bases, and 15 bases lay between the germline ends. In DNA, the CDR3 is TGCGCCAGCAGCTTATTCTACGGGATGCAAGAGACCCAGTACTTC. This encodes CASSLFYGMQETQYF.

The chain joins TRBV27 to TRBJ2-1; D remains unclear. CDR1 and CDR2 from the germline V gene are MNHEY and SMNVEV (reference sequence). The CDR3 contains 14 residues. V was shortened by 8 bases and J by 5 bases, with 16 bases between the two germline ends. CDR3 protein: CASRWVSLNNEQFF. CDR3 DNA sequence: TGTGCCAGCCGTTGGGTTAGCTTAAACAATGAGCAGTTCTTC.

The V gene is TRBV20-1, the J gene TRBJ2-3, with 14 bases aligning to TRBD2. The CDR3 spans 19 residues. J was trimmed by 2 bases and V by 1 base; bases with no gene match: 11. CDR1 DFQATT and CDR2 SNEGSKA come from the germline V gene (reference sequence). The CDR3 DNA follows: TGCAGTGCTAGAGTCCCAAGGACTAGCGGGGGGCTTTTCACAGATACGCAGTATTTT. Translation: CSARVPRTSGGLFTDTQYF.

This chain joins TRBV4-1 and TRBJ2-7, with 10 bases matching TRBD2. V trimming: 0 bases; J trimming: 4 bases; junction bases outside the gene matches: 6. Germline V lookup: CDR1 MGHRA, CDR2 YSYEKL. The CDR3 extends over 16 amino acids. CDR3 in amino acids: CASSQDNGLAAYEQYF. Here the CDR3 DNA reads TGCGCCAGCAGCCAAGATAATGGACTAGCGGCTTACGAGCAGTACTTC.

Only a few counts were recorded for this clonotype. This chain joins TRBV5-1 and TRBJ2-1; 11 bases are a match to TRBD1. With V trimmed by 0 bases and J by 9 bases, 5 bases remained unmatched. The germline gives CDR1 SGHRS, CDR2 YFSETQ. CDR3 length: 15 amino acids. The CDR3 protein is CASSLAGQGAGEQFF. The CDR3 DNA is TGCGCCAGCAGCTTGGCCGGACAGGGGGCTGGTGAGCAGTTCTTC.

This sequence joins TRBV5-1 and TRBJ2-1, with 11 bases identical to TRBD2. This CDR3 has 16 amino acids. Germline V gene data show CDR1 as SGHRS and CDR2 as YFSETQ. Trimming took 0 bases from V and 4 from J; bases not matched to a gene: 3. The CDR3 DNA follows: TGCGCCAGCAGCTTGGAGGGACTAGCGGTTTACAATGAGCAGTTCTTC. This sequence encodes CASSLEGLAVYNEQFF.

This clonotype was seen ten or more times. The chain joins TRBV12-3 or TRBV12-4 to TRBJ1-6, with a tentative D call TRBD1 (6 bases). The V end lost 6 bases, the J end lost 7 bases, and 10 bases lay between the germline ends. The CDR3 loop spans 13 amino acids. CDR3 residues: CASRLRGNSPLHF. The CDR3 bases are TGTGCCAGCAGATTAAGGGGGAATTCACCCCTCCACTTT.

This chain uses TRBV3-1 with TRBJ2-5, with 13 bases matching TRBD2. This CDR3 is 16 amino acids long. Germline V gene data show CDR1 as LGHDT and CDR2 as YNNKEL (reference sequence). Trimming removed 4 bases from V and 5 bases from J; junction bases left unmatched: 7. Here the CDR3 reads CASSPWTSGSYETQYF. In DNA, the CDR3 is TGTGCCAGCAGCCCTTGGACTAGCGGGAGCTACGAGACCCAGTACTTC.

CDR3 sequence: CASSFGTRYNEQFF. In nucleotides, the CDR3 is TGTGCCAGCAGTTTCGGGACTAGATACAATGAGCAGTTCTTC. V usage is TRBV27 and J usage is TRBJ2-1; 8 bases agree with TRBD2. The CDR3 covers 14 residues. V gave up 3 bases and J gave up 4 bases; unmatched junction bases: 2. Germline CDR1 reads MNHEY; CDR2 reads SMNVEV (reference sequence).

This clonotype was observed many times. The chain couples TRBV20-1 to TRBJ2-3; 7 bases are a match to TRBD2. This CDR3 has 13 amino acids. Germline values: CDR1 DFQATT, CDR2 SNEGSKA (reference sequence). Trimming took 6 bases from V and 3 from J; bases not matched to a gene: 6. CDR3 protein: CSAVSGKTDTQYF. The CDR3 region has the DNA TGCAGTGCGGTGAGCGGGAAAACAGATACGCAGTATTTT.

This clonotype was seen just once. J is TRBJ2-6 and V is TRBV21-1; TRBD1 was called by the table and not checked on the DNA. TRBV21-1 corresponds to a pseudogene. The CDR3 runs to 18 residues. The CDR3 DNA is TGTGCCAGCAGCAAAGGGGAAACAGGACGCTCTGGGGCCAACGTCCTGACTTTC. Its protein is CASSKGETGRSGANVLTF.

There are many counts of this clonotype. The CDR3 is CASSWGDGQPQHF. CDR3 in DNA: TGTGCCAGCAGTTGGGGGGATGGTCAGCCCCAGCATTTT. The chain couples TRBV12-3 or TRBV12-4 to TRBJ1-5; possible D gene TRBD1, 5 bases. V gave up 4 bases and J gave up 6 bases, with 10 bases separating them. The CDR3 has 13 residues.

In its sample, this clonotype was seen a few times. J is TRBJ1-1 and V is TRBV29-1, with D possibly TRBD1 on 5 matching bases. Per germline, CDR1 SQVTM and CDR2 ANQGSEA. Trimming removed 6 bases from V and 4 bases from J, with 21 bases in between. The CDR3 is 15 residues long. DNA for the CDR3: TGCAGCGTCGCCTTCGAGGGGAGAGGTGGCACTGAAGCTTTCTTT. Translating gives CSVAFEGRGGTEAFF.

The chain has TRBV12-5 and TRBJ2-1, with 8 nucleotides matching TRBD1. The CDR3 spans 14 residues. With V trimmed by 6 bases and J by 4 bases, 5 bases remained unmatched. Germline V gene data show CDR1 as LGHNT and CDR2 as FRNRAP. The CDR3 region has the DNA TGTGCTAGTGGGGGACAGGAGGGGTACAATGAGCAGTTCTTC. It yields the protein CASGGQEGYNEQFF.

There are a few counts of this clonotype. The chain joins TRBV20-1 to TRBJ2-3; D may match TRBD1 or TRBD2 (5 bases each). The CDR3 has 16 amino acids. V shed 6 bases and J shed 0 bases, with 19 bases lying between them. The V gene's germline CDR1 is DFQATT and CDR2 SNEGSKA (reference sequence). CDR3 nucleotides: TGCAGTGCCACTGGGACCGGCACTCCTAGCACAGATACGCAGTATTTT. This gives the protein CSATGTGTPSTDTQYF.

In this sample, this clonotype turned up a few times. J is TRBJ2-5 and V is TRBV7-2, with D unclear. The length of the CDR3 is 13 residues. Germline loops: CDR1 SGHTA, CDR2 FQGNSA. The ends were cut back, 5 bases at V and 4 bases at J, with 11 bases in the middle. The CDR3 protein is CASSPRFGETQYF. The DNA for the CDR3 is TGTGCCAGCAGCCCCCGGTTTGGAGAGACCCAGTACTTC.

The chain recombines TRBV25-1 with TRBJ2-5; perhaps D is TRBD1 or TRBD2 (5 bases each). Trimming pared 7 bases from V and 2 bases from J, leaving 14 bases between. The germline V gene has CDR1 MGHDK and CDR2 SYGVNS. CDR3 length equals 14 residues. CDR3 sequence reads: CASTRDGIQETQYF. The CDR3 DNA follows: TGTGCCAGCACCCGGGACGGTATACAAGAGACCCAGTACTTC.

In this sample, this clonotype turned up a few times. The V gene is TRBV12-3 or TRBV12-4, the J gene TRBJ2-1; TRBD2 aligns across 8 bases. V gave up 6 bases and J gave up 0 bases; unmatched junction bases: 4. This CDR3 contains 15 residues. The CDR3 sequence is CASSKLAVSYNEQFF. The CDR3 region has the DNA TGTGCCAGCAGCAAACTAGCGGTCTCCTACAATGAGCAGTTCTTC.

This clonotype was observed many times. This chain connects TRBV7-9 to TRBJ1-2; D gene unclear. Looked up from germline, CDR1 is SEHNR and CDR2 is FQNEAQ (reference sequence). V was cut by 1 base and J by 3 bases, with 9 bases left in between. The CDR3 has 14 amino acids. The CDR3 spells CASSLVGRYYGYTF. The CDR3 nucleotides read TGTGCCAGCAGCTTAGTAGGACGGTACTATGGCTACACCTTC.